One and the same sample provided the 2 T cell receptor beta chains below, sequenced in a study of blood T cell repertoires in COVID-19. Data came from immunoSEQ multiplex PCR; TCRdb stores just in-frame clones and leaves some out. Of 150,000 to 200,000 clones in the sample, over 80% are singletons; the top ten hold over 4%. What was sequenced was PBMCs or T cells enriched from blood (not recorded which). The receptor set was obtained from a man in his 70s who had been exposed to COVID-19.

This clone has just one count. The chain employs TRBV5-6 and TRBJ1-5, with 8 bases lining up with TRBD1. The germline V gene encodes CDR1 SGHDT and CDR2 YYEEEE. CDR3 length: 15 amino acids. The junction had 7 bases not matched to a gene; V was cut back by 3 bases and J by 5 bases. This CDR3 is CASSSHGTGHQPQHF. CDR3 nucleotides: TGTGCCAGCAGCTCACACGGGACAGGCCATCAGCCCCAGCATTTT.

A few counts support this clone. The rearrangement uses TRBV6-5 and TRBJ2-4; 9 bases are a match to TRBD1. Trimming at V came to 3 bases and at J to 15 bases, leaving 6 bases not matched to a gene. Looked up from germline, CDR1 is MNHEY and CDR2 is SVGAGI. The CDR3 loop spans 12 amino acids. CDR3 in DNA: TGTGCCAGCAGTTATAAGGGACAGGGTTGGTACTTC. Encoded protein: CASSYKGQGWYF.